This T cell receptor beta chain appears in the sequencing data of a study of OX40 agonist ivuxolimab in advanced cancers. At the level of the study: Dose-escalation patients were diagnosed with hepatocellular carcinoma, melanoma, renal cell cancer or head and neck cancer. Partial response was recorded in three patients: one hepatocellular carcinoma and two cutaneous melanoma cases.

Enrollment shut out patients with autoimmune disease history or systemic immunosuppression. The ends were cut back, 2 bases at V and 12 bases at J, with 13 bases in the middle. From germline, CDR1 is LNHDA and CDR2 SQIVND (reference sequence). The CDR3 has 13 residues. Concerning this clone itself: What it recognizes is unknown.

Broader study findings: With doses of 0.1 to 3.0 mg/kg, CD4+ and CD8+ blood T cells had undergone clonal expansion by week 6.

Measured with immunoSEQ multiplex PCR; TCRdb has only the in-frame clones, and not every one. This table has more than 45,000 clones, 70% to 80% appearing once. The sequence was collected from an adult with an advanced solid tumor such as melanoma, head and neck, liver or kidney cancer. Source: CD4+ or CD8+ T cells sorted from blood, taken in a trial of the OX40 agonist ivuxolimab. The chain has TRBV19 and TRBJ2-2, with D uncertain. Here the CDR3 DNA reads TGTGCCAGTAGTATACGACGGGCGGTCCAGCTGTTTTTT. Its translation is CASSIRRAVQLFF.